The clone carrying this TCR beta chain was recorded many times. The record originates from a study of T cells in Graves' hyperthyroidism and ophthalmopathy. Looked up from germline, CDR1 is SEHNR and CDR2 is FQNEAQ (reference sequence). This CDR3 is built from 11 residues. V lost 3 bases and J 11 bases, leaving 10 bases between the germline ends. RNA transcripts served as the template for amplifying TCR beta CDR3 regions. The TCR CDR3 first-round RT-PCR relied on the HTBI primer set. TCRdb re-derived calls from the multiplex PCR reads in MiXCR, one entry per CDR3 protein. The sample holds fewer than 350,000 distinct CDR3 sequences, approximately 18% seen once.

This clonotype originated in a woman aged 40 to 50 with Graves' ophthalmopathy. The rearrangement joins TRBV7-9 to TRBJ1-1; D gene uncertain. The sample was blood. CDR3 DNA: TGTGCCAGCAGCTTTGGCCAGAGGGCTTTCTTT. Amino acid sequence: CASSFGQRAFF.